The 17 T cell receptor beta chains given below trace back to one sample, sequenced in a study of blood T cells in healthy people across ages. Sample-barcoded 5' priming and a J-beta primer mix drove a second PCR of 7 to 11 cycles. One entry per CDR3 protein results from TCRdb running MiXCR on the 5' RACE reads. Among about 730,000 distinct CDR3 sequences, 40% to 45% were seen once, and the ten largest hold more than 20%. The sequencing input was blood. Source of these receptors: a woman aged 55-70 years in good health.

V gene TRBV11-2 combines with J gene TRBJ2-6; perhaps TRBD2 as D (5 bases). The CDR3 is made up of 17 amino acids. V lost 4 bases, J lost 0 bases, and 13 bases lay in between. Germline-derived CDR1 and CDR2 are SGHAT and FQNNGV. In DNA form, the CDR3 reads TGTGCCAGCAGCTCCCTAGAGGCGGGCTCTGGGGCCAACGTCCTGACTTTC. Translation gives CASSSLEAGSGANVLTF.

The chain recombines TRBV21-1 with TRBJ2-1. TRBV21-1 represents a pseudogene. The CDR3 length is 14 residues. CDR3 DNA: TGTGCCAGCACCCTAGGAAGTTGTGACAATGAGCAGTTCTTC. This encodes CASTLGSCDNEQFF.

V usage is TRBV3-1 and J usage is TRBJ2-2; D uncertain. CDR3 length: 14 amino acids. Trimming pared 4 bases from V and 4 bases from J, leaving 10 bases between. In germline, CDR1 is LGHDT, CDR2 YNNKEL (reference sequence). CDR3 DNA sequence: TGTGCCAGCAGCCTCAACCGCGGCACCGGGGAGCTGTTTTTT. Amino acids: CASSLNRGTGELFF.

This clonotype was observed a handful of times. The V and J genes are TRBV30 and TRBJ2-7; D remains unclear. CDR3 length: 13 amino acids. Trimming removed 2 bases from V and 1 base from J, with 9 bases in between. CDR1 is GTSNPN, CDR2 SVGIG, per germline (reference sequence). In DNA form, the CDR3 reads TGTGCCTGGAGTCCTATGGGATCCTACGAGCAGTACTTC. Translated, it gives CAWSPMGSYEQYF.

CDR3 amino acids: CASSVAPTGSPLHF. CDR3 sequence (DNA): TGTGCCAGCAGCGTAGCCCCCACGGGATCACCCCTCCACTTT. The chain joins TRBV9 to TRBJ1-6, with D unclear. Germline V CDR1 and CDR2: SGDLS, YYNGEE. The V gene lost 0 bases and the J gene lost 10 bases, with 11 bases spanning the gap. The CDR3 runs to 14 residues.

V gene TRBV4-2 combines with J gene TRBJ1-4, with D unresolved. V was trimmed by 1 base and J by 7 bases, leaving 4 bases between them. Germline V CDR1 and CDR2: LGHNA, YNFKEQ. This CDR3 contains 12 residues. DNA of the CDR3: TGTGCCAGCAGCCAAGGACCTGAAAAACTGTTTTTT. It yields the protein CASSQGPEKLFF.

In DNA form, the CDR3 reads TGTGCCAGCAGCCTTCTTGGACTAGGGGCCGGGGAGCTGTTTTTT. Its translation is CASSLLGLGAGELFF. The rearrangement uses TRBV12-3 or TRBV12-4 and TRBJ2-2, with 7 positions matching TRBD2. CDR3 size: 15 residues. The junction had 10 bases not matched to a gene; V was cut back by 6 bases and J by 6 bases.

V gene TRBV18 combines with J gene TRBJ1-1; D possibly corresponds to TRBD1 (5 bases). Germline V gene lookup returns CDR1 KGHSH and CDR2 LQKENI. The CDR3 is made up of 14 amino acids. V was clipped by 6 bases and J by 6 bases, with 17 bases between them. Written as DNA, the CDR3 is TGTGCCAGCTCTGATCTCGGGACTAGACCTGAAGCTTTCTTT. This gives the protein CASSDLGTRPEAFF.

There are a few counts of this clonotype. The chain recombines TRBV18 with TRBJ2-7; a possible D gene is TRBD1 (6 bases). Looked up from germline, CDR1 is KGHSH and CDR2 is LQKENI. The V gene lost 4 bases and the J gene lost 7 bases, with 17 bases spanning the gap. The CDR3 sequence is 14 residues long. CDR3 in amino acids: CASSLPTGTGEQYF. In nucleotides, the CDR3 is TGTGCCAGCTCACTCCCTACAGGGACGGGGGAGCAGTACTTC.

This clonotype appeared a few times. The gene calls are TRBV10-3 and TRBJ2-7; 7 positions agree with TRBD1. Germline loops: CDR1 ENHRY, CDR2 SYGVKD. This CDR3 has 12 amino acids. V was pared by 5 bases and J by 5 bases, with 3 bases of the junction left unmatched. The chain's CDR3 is CAISNRGHEQYF. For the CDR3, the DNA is TGTGCCATCAGTAACAGGGGCCACGAGCAGTACTTC.

CDR3 sequence reads: CASSLTETGSSHEQYF. The CDR3 nucleotides are TGTGCCAGCAGCCTCACCGAGACAGGGAGTTCACACGAGCAGTACTTC. The genes are TRBV6-5 and TRBJ2-5; 7 bases align to TRBD1. The last part of the DNA fits TRBJ2-7 better; the J call may be wrong. Germline CDR1 MNHEY, CDR2 SVGAGI. CDR3 size: 16 residues.

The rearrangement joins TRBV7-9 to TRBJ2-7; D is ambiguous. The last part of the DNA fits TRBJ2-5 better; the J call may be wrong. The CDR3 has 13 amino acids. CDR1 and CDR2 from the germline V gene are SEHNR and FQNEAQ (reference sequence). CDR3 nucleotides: TGTGCCAGCAGTCGGACCGGAGCGGAGACCCAGTACTTC. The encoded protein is CASSRTGAETQYF.

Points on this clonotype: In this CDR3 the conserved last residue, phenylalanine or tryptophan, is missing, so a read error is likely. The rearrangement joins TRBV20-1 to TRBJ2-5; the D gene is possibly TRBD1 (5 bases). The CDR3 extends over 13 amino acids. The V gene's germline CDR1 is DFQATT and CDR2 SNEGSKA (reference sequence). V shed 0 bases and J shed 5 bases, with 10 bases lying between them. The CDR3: CSARDQGVETQYS. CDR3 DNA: TGCAGTGCTAGAGATCAGGGCGTGGAGACCCAGTACTCC.

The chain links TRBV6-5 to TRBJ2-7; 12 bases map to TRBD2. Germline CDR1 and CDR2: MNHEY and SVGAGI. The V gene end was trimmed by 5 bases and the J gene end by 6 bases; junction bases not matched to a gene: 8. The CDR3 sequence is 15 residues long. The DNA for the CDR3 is TGTGCCAGCAGTACTCCGGGACTAGCGGGTATCGAGCAGTACTTC. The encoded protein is CASSTPGLAGIEQYF.

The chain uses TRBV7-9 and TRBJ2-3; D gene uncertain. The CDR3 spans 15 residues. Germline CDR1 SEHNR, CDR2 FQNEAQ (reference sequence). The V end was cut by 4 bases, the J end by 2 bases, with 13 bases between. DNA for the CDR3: TGTGCCAGCAGCTCGAAGAGACGGATCACAGATACGCAGTATTTT. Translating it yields CASSSKRRITDTQYF.

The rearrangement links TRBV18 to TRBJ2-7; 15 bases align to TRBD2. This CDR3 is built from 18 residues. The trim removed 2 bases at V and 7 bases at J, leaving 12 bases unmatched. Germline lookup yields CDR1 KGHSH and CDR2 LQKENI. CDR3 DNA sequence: TGTGCCAGCTCACCAGGGGGCCCCGGGACTAGCGGGAGGAATGAGCAGTACTTC. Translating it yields CASSPGGPGTSGRNEQYF.

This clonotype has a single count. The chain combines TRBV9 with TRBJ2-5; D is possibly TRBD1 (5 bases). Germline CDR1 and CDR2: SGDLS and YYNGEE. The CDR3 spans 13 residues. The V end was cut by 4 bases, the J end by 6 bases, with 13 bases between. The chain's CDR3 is CASSTDSGKTQYF. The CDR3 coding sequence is TGTGCCAGCAGCACCGACAGTGGGAAGACCCAGTACTTC.